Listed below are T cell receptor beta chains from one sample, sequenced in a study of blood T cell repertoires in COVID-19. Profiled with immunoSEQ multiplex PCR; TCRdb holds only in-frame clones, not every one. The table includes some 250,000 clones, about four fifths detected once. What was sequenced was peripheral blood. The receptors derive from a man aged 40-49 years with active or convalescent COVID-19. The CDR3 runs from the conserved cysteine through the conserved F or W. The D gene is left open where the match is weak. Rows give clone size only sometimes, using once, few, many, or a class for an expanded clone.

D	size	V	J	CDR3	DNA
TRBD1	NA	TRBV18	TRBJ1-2	CASSLGTGQSNYGYTF	TGTGCCAGCTCACTAGGGACAGGACAATCTAACTATGGCTACACCTTC
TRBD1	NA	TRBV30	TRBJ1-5	CAWSVRGTGVQPQHF	TGTGCCTGGAGTGTACGCGGGACAGGGGTTCAGCCCCAGCATTTT
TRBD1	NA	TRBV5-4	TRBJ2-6	CASSFASGGLGANVLTF	TGTGCCAGCAGCTTCGCCTCAGGGGGCCTTGGGGCCAACGTCCTGACTTTC
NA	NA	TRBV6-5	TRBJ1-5	CASGKNSNQPQHF	TGTGCCAGCGGCAAAAATAGCAATCAGCCCCAGCATTTT
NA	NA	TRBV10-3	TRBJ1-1	CAIKNQQDNTEAFF	TGTGCCATCAAGAACCAACAGGACAACACTGAAGCTTTCTTT
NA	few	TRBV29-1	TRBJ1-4	CSVGGGGDDEKLFF	TGCAGCGTCGGTGGGGGAGGGGATGATGAAAAACTGTTTTTT
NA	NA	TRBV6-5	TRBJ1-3	CASTPRFSGNTIYF	TGTGCCAGCACCCCCAGATTCTCTGGAAACACCATATATTTT
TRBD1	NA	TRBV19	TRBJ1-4	CASSSLPGQGEKLFF	TGTGCCAGTAGTTCCCTACCGGGACAGGGAGAAAAACTGTTTTTT
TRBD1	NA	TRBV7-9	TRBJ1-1	CASSLGTVGTEAFF	TGTGCCAGCAGCCTCGGGACAGTGGGGACTGAAGCTTTCTTT
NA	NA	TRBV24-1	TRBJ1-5	CATSDRAGGYNQPQHF	TGTGCCACCAGTGATCGGGCCGGGGGATACAATCAGCCCCAGCATTTT
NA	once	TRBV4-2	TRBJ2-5	CASSQEAFGAQETQYF	TGTGCCAGCAGCCAAGAGGCGTTTGGGGCACAAGAGACCCAGTACTTC
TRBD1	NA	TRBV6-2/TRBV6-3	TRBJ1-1	CASSSGTGPSF	TGTGCCAGCAGTTCGGGGACAGGGCCCTCTTTT
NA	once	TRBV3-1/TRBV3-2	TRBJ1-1	CASSQVTGWGTEAFF	TGTGCCAGCAGCCAAGTTACAGGGTGGGGCACTGAAGCTTTCTTT
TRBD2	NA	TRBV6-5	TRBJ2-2	CATLEAGGTPGELFF	TGTGCCACCCTGGAGGCGGGGGGAACCCCCGGGGAGCTGTTTTTT
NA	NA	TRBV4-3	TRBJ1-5	CASSQVLGDSNQPQHF	TGCGCCAGCAGCCAAGTACTGGGGGACTCCAATCAGCCCCAGCATTTT
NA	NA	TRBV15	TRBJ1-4	CATSKGQTGEKLFF	TGTGCCACCAGCAAAGGACAGACGGGTGAAAAACTGTTTTTT
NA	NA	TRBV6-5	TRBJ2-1	CASSYYLGSYNEQFF	TGTGCCAGCAGTTACTACCTCGGCTCCTACAATGAGCAGTTCTTC
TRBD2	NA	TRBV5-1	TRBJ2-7	CASSFSSGRALGEQYF	TGCGCCAGCAGCTTTTCTAGCGGGAGGGCGTTGGGAGAGCAGTACTTC
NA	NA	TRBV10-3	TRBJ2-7	CAISERGYEQYF	TGTGCCATCAGTGAGCGGGGATACGAGCAGTACTTC
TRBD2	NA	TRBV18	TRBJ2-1	CASSPDPGTSGRAREQFF	TGTGCCAGCTCACCTGACCCCGGGACTAGCGGGAGGGCCCGTGAGCAGTTCTTC
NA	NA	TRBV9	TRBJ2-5	CASSVAYKTGGQETQYF	TGTGCCAGCAGCGTAGCGTACAAGACAGGAGGACAAGAGACCCAGTACTTC
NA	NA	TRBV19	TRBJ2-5	CASSGGGARETQYF	TGTGCCAGTAGTGGAGGGGGGGCGCGAGAGACCCAGTACTTC
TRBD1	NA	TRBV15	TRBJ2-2	CATTKGALDTGELFF	TGTGCCACCACCAAGGGGGCGTTGGACACCGGGGAGCTGTTTTTT
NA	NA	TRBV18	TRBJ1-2	CASSPQYEYGYTF	TGTGCCAGCTCACCACAGTACGAGTATGGCTACACCTTC
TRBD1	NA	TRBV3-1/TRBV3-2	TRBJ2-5	CASSQGQGALPETQYF	TGTGCCAGCAGCCAAGGGCAGGGGGCACTCCCTGAGACCCAGTACTTC
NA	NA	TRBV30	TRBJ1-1	CAWSSGGRANEAFF	TGTGCCTGGAGTAGTGGGGGCAGGGCGAATGAAGCTTTCTTT
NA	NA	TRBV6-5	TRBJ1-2	CASSYQFRQGGGYTF	TGTGCCAGCAGTTACCAGTTTCGGCAGGGTGGCGGCTACACCTTC
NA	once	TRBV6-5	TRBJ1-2	CASRVPGGHGYTF	TGTGCCAGCAGAGTACCCGGAGGGCATGGCTACACCTTC
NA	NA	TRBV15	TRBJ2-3	CATSRDGRDGTDTQYF	TGTGCCACCAGCAGAGATGGGCGGGATGGCACAGATACGCAGTATTTT
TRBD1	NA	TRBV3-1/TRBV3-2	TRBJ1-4	CASSQQGATNEKLFF	TGTGCCAGCAGCCAACAGGGGGCAACTAATGAAAAACTGTTTTTT
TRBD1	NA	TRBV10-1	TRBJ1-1	CASSPGQGSTEAFF	TGCGCCAGCAGCCCCGGACAGGGGAGTACTGAAGCTTTCTTT
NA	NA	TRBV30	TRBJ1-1	CAWSVRNRAFF	TGTGCCTGGAGTGTACGTAACAGGGCTTTCTTT
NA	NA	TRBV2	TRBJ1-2	CASSATGSNYGYTF	TGTGCCAGCAGTGCGACAGGTTCTAACTATGGCTACACCTTC
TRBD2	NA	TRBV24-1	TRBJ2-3	CATSDLGLAGGPTDTQYF	TGTGCCACCAGTGATCTCGGACTAGCGGGAGGTCCCACAGATACGCAGTATTTT
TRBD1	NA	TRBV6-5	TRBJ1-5	CASRADRDGNQPQHF	TGTGCCAGCAGGGCGGACAGGGATGGCAATCAGCCCCAGCATTTT
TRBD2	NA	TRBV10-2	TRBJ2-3	CASGGTSGTTDTQYF	TGCGCCAGCGGGGGGACTAGCGGCACCACAGATACGCAGTATTTT
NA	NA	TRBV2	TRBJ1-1	CASSRTGVQAFF	TGTGCCAGCAGTCGTACAGGTGTTCAAGCTTTCTTT
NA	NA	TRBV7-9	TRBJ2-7	CASSLPRGGVTYEQYF	TGTGCCAGCAGCTTACCTCGGGGAGGAGTCACCTACGAGCAGTACTTC
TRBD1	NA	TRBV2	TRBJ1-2	CASSVRTGDYYGYTF	TGTGCCAGCAGTGTCCGGACAGGGGACTACTATGGCTACACCTTC
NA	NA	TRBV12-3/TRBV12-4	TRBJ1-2	CASSFTRVVGYTF	TGTGCCAGCAGTTTTACCCGGGTGGTTGGCTACACCTTC
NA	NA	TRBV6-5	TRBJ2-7	CASRQDLSSYEQYF	TGTGCCAGCAGGCAGGACTTAAGCTCCTACGAGCAGTACTTC
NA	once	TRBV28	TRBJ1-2	CASSLTGKNYGYTF	TGTGCCAGCAGTTTAACAGGGAAAAACTATGGCTACACCTTC
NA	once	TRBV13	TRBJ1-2	CASSVTGSGYGYTF	TGTGCCAGCAGCGTAACAGGGTCCGGCTATGGCTACACCTTC
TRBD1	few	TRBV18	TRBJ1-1	CASSLGTGRTEAFF	TGTGCCAGCTCACTGGGGACAGGGCGGACTGAAGCTTTCTTT
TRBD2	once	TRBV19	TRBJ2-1	CASSLSSLAGSSYNEQFF	TGTGCCAGTAGTCTCTCCTCTCTAGCGGGGAGCTCCTACAATGAGCAGTTCTTC
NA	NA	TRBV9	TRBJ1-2	CASSVLPGKSNYGYTF	TGTGCCAGCAGCGTACTTCCAGGGAAATCTAACTATGGCTACACCTTC
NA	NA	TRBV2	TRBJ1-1	CASSEAGAMNTEAFF	TGTGCCAGCAGTGAAGCGGGGGCAATGAACACTGAAGCTTTCTTT
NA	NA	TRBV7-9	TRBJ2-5	CASSIDTPPETQYF	TGTGCCAGCAGCATCGACACCCCGCCAGAGACCCAGTACTTC
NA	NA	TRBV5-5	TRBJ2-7	CASSYPGTPKYEQYF	TGTGCCAGCAGCTACCCTGGGACACCTAAATACGAGCAGTACTTC
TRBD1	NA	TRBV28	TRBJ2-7	CASQGTGRTYEQYF	TGTGCCAGCCAAGGGACAGGGCGAACCTACGAGCAGTACTTC
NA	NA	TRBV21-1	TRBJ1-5	CASSRSGGGGNQPQHF	TGTGCCAGCAGCAGGTCGGGGGGTGGAGGCAATCAGCCCCAGCATTTT
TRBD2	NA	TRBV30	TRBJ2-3	CAWSVWRLAGTTDTQYF	TGTGCCTGGAGTGTATGGCGTCTAGCGGGCACCACAGATACGCAGTATTTT
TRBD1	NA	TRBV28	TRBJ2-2	CASSETGGGGELFF	TGTGCCAGCAGTGAGACAGGGGGCGGCGGGGAGCTGTTTTTT
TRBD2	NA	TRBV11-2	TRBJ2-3	CASSLAGGRDTDTQYF	TGTGCCAGCAGCTTGGCGGGGGGGAGAGACACAGATACGCAGTATTTT
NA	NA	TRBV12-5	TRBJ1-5	CASGSGHDNQPQHF	TGTGCTAGTGGTTCTGGACACGACAATCAGCCCCAGCATTTT
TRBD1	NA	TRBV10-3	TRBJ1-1	CAISEPGQGNTEAFF	TGTGCCATCAGTGAACCGGGACAGGGAAACACTGAAGCTTTCTTT
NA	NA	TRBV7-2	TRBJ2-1	CASSFRGGQTYNEQFF	TGTGCCAGCAGCTTTCGGGGGGGACAGACCTACAATGAGCAGTTCTTC